Listed below are T cell receptor beta chains from one sample, sequenced in a study of tumor and adjacent non-tumor tissue in lung cancer. TCRdb reprocessed the multiplex PCR reads with MiXCR, giving one entry per CDR3 protein. The repertoire includes around 74,000 distinct CDR3 sequences, around two thirds of them detected once, and roughly 12% sits in the top ten. Sequencing input: lung tumor tissue. The receptors derive from a woman aged 70-85 years with non-small cell lung cancer. CDR3s include the opening cysteine and the closing phenylalanine or tryptophan. A D gene is named only where the DNA matches it firmly. Rows give clone size only sometimes, using once, few, many, or a class for an expanded clone.

size,J,V,D,DNA,CDR3
once,TRBJ1-5,TRBV30,TRBD1,TGTGCCCGGAACTCAGGGGGAGGACAGCCCCAGCATTTT,CARNSGGGQPQHF
many,TRBJ2-2,TRBV20-1,TRBD2,TGCAGTGCTAGACGCGGACTAGCGGCGACCGGGGAGCTGTTTTTT,CSARRGLAATGELFF
NA,TRBJ2-2,TRBV12-3/TRBV12-4,TRBD1,TGTGCCAATAGCGAGAGACAGGGTGGAGTCGGGGAGCTGTTTTTT,CANSERQGGVGELFF
NA,TRBJ2-7,TRBV28,NA,TGTGCCAGCAATCCATGTACTGCCTACGAGCAGCACTTC,CASNPCTAYEQHF
NA,TRBJ2-1,TRBV11-3,NA,TGTGTCAGCAGCCCCCGGCGGGACGATGACCAGTTCTTC,CVSSPRRDDDQFF
NA,TRBJ2-3,TRBV29-1,NA,TGCAGTGTTGAAGACACCGAGACAGGCCCCCCAGATACACAGTATTTT,CSVEDTETGPPDTQYF
NA,TRBJ2-3,TRBV10-3,NA,TGTGCCATCAGTGACAGGGCCAAGACAGATATGCAGTATTTT,CAISDRAKTDMQYF
many,TRBJ2-5,TRBV29-1,NA,TGCAGCGTTGAAGAGGGGGGGCGGGGAGAGACCCAGTACTTC,CSVEEGGRGETQYF
NA,TRBJ1-2,TRBV4-1,TRBD1,TGCGCCAGCAACCGGGGGACAGGGGCGTCAGATGGCTACACCTTC,CASNRGTGASDGYTF
once,TRBJ1-2,TRBV6-1,NA,TGTGCCAGCAGTGAAGCGAAAGATTTTGGCTACACCTTC,CASSEAKDFGYTF
many,TRBJ2-1,TRBV5-1,NA,TGCGCCAGCAGCCTTCGTGCAGGGGCAAATGAGCAGTTCTTC,CASSLRAGANEQFF
NA,TRBJ2-6,TRBV11-2,NA,TGTGCCAGCAGCTTGCAGGGTGGGGCCAACGTCCTGACTTTC,CASSLQGGANVLTF
NA,TRBJ2-7,TRBV20-1,TRBD1,TGCAGTGCCACCCTCCCGGCAGGGGGCAAGGTTGGGCAGTACTTC,CSATLPAGGKVGQYF
NA,TRBJ2-1,TRBV11-3,NA,TGTGCAAGCAGCCGCGGACAAACTCGCGACAATGAGCAGTTCTTC,CASSRGQTRDNEQFF
NA,TRBJ2-1,TRBV10-3,NA,TGTGCCATCAATGATCCGAAGGGGAATGAGCAGTTCTTT,CAINDPKGNEQFF
NA,TRBJ2-7,TRBV10-2,TRBD2,TGCGCCACAACTAGCGGAAGCTCCTACAAGCAGTACTTC,CATTSGSSYKQYF
once,TRBJ2-3,TRBV10-1,NA,NA,CASSDWASGSSRDTQFF
NA,TRBJ1-1,TRBV29-1,NA,TGCAGCGAGGTAGGGACACTAGACGGGACTGAAGCTTTCTTC,CSEVGTLDGTEAFF
NA,TRBJ2-5,TRBV29-1,NA,TGCAGCGGAGAGACGGCCAGGGGACTTGGAGGGACCCAGTACTTC,CSGETARGLGGTQYF
NA,TRBJ1-1,TRBV19,TRBD1,TGTGCCAGTAATACCGACAGGGTAAAGGGCCACACTGAAGCTTTCTTT,CASNTDRVKGHTEAFF
NA,TRBJ1-5,TRBV12-3/TRBV12-4,TRBD1,TGTACCAGCTGTGCAAAGACAGGGGGCGTTAATCAACCCCAGCATTTT,CTSCAKTGGVNQPQHF
NA,TRBJ2-2,TRBV11-3,TRBD2,TGTGCTAGCAGCTTAAGGGGACCGGGACTAGCGAACACCGGGGAGCTGTTTTTT,CASSLRGPGLANTGELFF
NA,TRBJ2-3,TRBV6-1,NA,TGTGCCAGCAGTGAACTGACACCGTATAGCAATCAGCCCCAGTATTTT,CASSELTPYSNQPQYF
NA,TRBJ1-6,TRBV12-3/TRBV12-4,NA,TGTGCCAGCAGTTTTAGTGCACAGGCGAATTCACTCCTCCACTTT,CASSFSAQANSLLHF
NA,TRBJ1-3,TRBV7-8,NA,TGTGCCGGCAGCTTTGAGGTAACCGGAAACACCATATATTTT,CAGSFEVTGNTIYF
few,TRBJ2-7,TRBV13,TRBD2,TGTGTCAGCAGCTTCGGGACTAGCGGGGACTCCTACGAGCAGTATTTC,CVSSFGTSGDSYEQYF
NA,TRBJ2-5,TRBV12-3/TRBV12-4,NA,TGTGCCAGCAGTGGGACGATGGGGTCGACCCAGCACTTC,CASSGTMGSTQHF
NA,TRBJ2-6,TRBV6-1,NA,TGTGCCAGCAGTGACAGCTCTGGGGCCGACGTCTTGACTTTC,CASSDSSGADVLTF
large,TRBJ2-2,TRBV10-1,TRBD2,TGCGCCAGCAGCGTAGCGGGAGTCGCCGGGGAGCTGTTTTTT,CASSVAGVAGELFF
many,TRBJ2-7,TRBV20-1,NA,TGCAGTGCTAGAGACGCTAGAGGGAGTCTATACGAGCAGTACTTC,CSARDARGSLYEQYF
many,TRBJ2-3,TRBV29-1,NA,TGCATGGGGGCGCGGGACACAGATACGCAGTATTTT,CMGARDTDTQYF
many,TRBJ2-3,TRBV12-3/TRBV12-4,TRBD2,TGTGCCAGCAGTTTCAGGACTAGCGGAATTACGGGATCCCCAGATACGCAGTATTTT,CASSFRTSGITGSPDTQYF
NA,TRBJ2-7,TRBV6-5,TRBD2,TGTCCCAGCAGTTACGTGGTGGGAGGGAGATCCTACGAGCAGTACTTC,CPSSYVVGGRSYEQYF
few,TRBJ2-3,TRBV29-1,TRBD2,TGCAGCGTTGATAGCGGGAGTGGCGCTGGAACGCAGCATTTC,CSVDSGSGAGTQHF
NA,TRBJ2-3,TRBV12-3/TRBV12-4,NA,TGTGCCGGCATTACTCCAGAGGAGACCTCTAGCACAGATACGCAGTATTTT,CAGITPEETSSTDTQYF
NA,TRBJ1-2,TRBV5-4,NA,TGTGCCAGGAGTATGAGGGGGACATGTTTGAACTACGGCTACACCTTC,CARSMRGTCLNYGYTF
NA,TRBJ1-2,TRBV7-8,NA,TGTGCCAGGAGCTTAGGGCGGGGGGTTCTGGACCATGGCTACACCTTC,CARSLGRGVLDHGYTF
NA,TRBJ1-1,TRBV6-5,NA,TGTGCCATCGGTTACCCCCCTGAAGCTTTCTTT,CAIGYPPEAFF
NA,TRBJ2-3,TRBV4-1,TRBD2,TGCGCCAGCAGCCATCCGGGACCAGTGGGAGGGCCAAACACAGATACGCAGTATTTT,CASSHPGPVGGPNTDTQYF
NA,TRBJ2-1,TRBV11-1,NA,TGTGCCAGCAGCCCGTGGGAAGGTCGCTATGAGCAGTTCTTC,CASSPWEGRYEQFF
once,TRBJ2-5,TRBV6-5,NA,TGTGACAGCAGTTACTCGCTTGGGGAGGGGGAGGAGACCCAGCACTTC,CDSSYSLGEGEETQHF
NA,TRBJ1-1,TRBV12-3/TRBV12-4,NA,TGTACCAGCAGTCAGGCTGAGAACGCTGAAGCTTTCTTT,CTSSQAENAEAFF
NA,TRBJ2-5,TRBV10-3,TRBD1,TGTGCCATCAGAGGGGACAGGGGGCATGACGAGACCCAGTACTTC,CAIRGDRGHDETQYF
NA,TRBJ1-5,TRBV7-9,NA,TGTACCAGCAGCTTACAAGGTACGGGCAATCAGCCCCAGCATTTT,CTSSLQGTGNQPQHF
medium-sized,TRBJ1-2,TRBV29-1,NA,TGCAGCGCCGCGACAGCGAATAACTATGGCTACACCTTC,CSAATANNYGYTF
NA,TRBJ1-6,TRBV29-1,NA,TGCAGCGTTGCCAGGGCTCGGAATTCACCCCTCCACTTT,CSVARARNSPLHF
many,TRBJ1-2,TRBV6-1,NA,TGTGCCAGCAGTGAAGGACCGAATAATAACTATGGCTACACCTTC,CASSEGPNNNYGYTF
NA,TRBJ2-1,TRBV5-4,TRBD2,TGTGCCGGCAGCGCGGGACTAGCGGGAGGAGTGGTCTACAATGAGCAGTTCTTC,CAGSAGLAGGVVYNEQFF
NA,TRBJ2-3,TRBV6-5,NA,TGTGCCAGCACTACAGGGTCATTTTCGGATACGCAGTATTTT,CASTTGSFSDTQYF
NA,TRBJ1-1,TRBV11-1,NA,TGTGCCGGCAGCTTAGTGTTGAACACTGAAGCTTTCTTT,CAGSLVLNTEAFF
NA,TRBJ2-1,TRBV11-3,TRBD2,TGTGCCAGCAGCTTAGAGCGTAGCGGGGGTTCCTATAATGAGCAGCTCTTC,CASSLERSGGSYNEQLF
NA,TRBJ2-7,TRBV10-3,TRBD2,TGTGCCTCAGCGCCGGGCGGGAGCCACTACGAGCAGTGCTTC,CASAPGGSHYEQCF